The present entry profiles one T cell receptor (beta chain) with its context. The specificity of this receptor is unknown. The input lacks base qualities; no much larger clone sits a single base away. This record belongs to a study of T cell responses to AZD1222 COVID-19 vaccine listed by TCRdb under 2021. At the level of the whole study: Because spike-specific TCR depth and breadth did not differ between the two schedules, AZD1222 recipients who got a second dose at roughly 4 weeks were pooled with those who got a second dose at roughly 12 weeks. TCR sequencing covered some 240 trial participants: 207 given two doses of AZD1222 and some 25 given two doses of MenACWY control vaccine. Trial participants were enrolled by age into 18-55, 56-69 and 70-plus year subgroups, with approximately 150, 30 and 60 TCR-sequenced participants respectively.

The CDR3 numbers 15 residues from cysteine through phenylalanine. Only CDR3 DNA is held: 45 bases, read in frame from base 1. The germline V gene supplies CDR1 SGHTA and CDR2 FQGNSA. Trimming costs V 6 bases and J 5 bases, and their ends lie 19 bases apart. Sample time point, as interpreted from the label and publication: baseline before first vaccination. Vaccinee samples were obtained from the UK trials COV001 and COV002, which included a single-blind randomized controlled phase 2/3 trial of AZD1222 (ChAdOx1 nCoV-19) in healthy adults. For TCRbeta chain sequencing, PBMC samples were collected from trial participants at day 0 and at day 28 after the second dose. The paper as a whole reports these results and caveats: Because no day 14 peak-response samples were available, repertoires were characterized only after the peak T cell response. Participants were mostly white British, with more females than males. The authors suggested clonal diversity may have been underestimated. In the small 56-69-year group, the increase in depth fell short of significance, most likely because of low power. Vaccine-associated CD4 TCRs spanned the whole spike protein, with dominant responses in regions 160-218 and 743-854. Spike-specific TCR breadth and depth rose significantly after two AZD1222 doses compared with day 0 and with MenACWY recipients. Conclusions about previously exposed vaccinees were limited because only six AZD1222 recipients were SARS-CoV-2 seropositive at baseline. Reportedly, almost half of the unique spike-specific TCRs recognized epitopes lying outside the regions that are mutated in the B.1.351 and B.1.1.7 variants.

The CDR3 regions of human TCRbeta chains were analyzed by immunosequencing. The original pipeline was this. Repertoire TCRs were matched against a reference library of SARS-CoV-2-specific TCRs generated with the MIRA antigen-specificity platform. Breadth meant the fraction of unique TCRs that were SARS-CoV-2-associated, whereas depth meant the fraction of total T cells that were SARS-CoV-2-associated. Each spike-specific TCR was assigned to its reactive spike region and to a CD4 or CD8 class using the MIRA data. Log10-transformed breadth and depth values were compared by one-way ANOVA with Sidak's multiple comparisons tests. TCRdb provides this immuneACCESS table in a form limited to in-frame rearrangements. Some clones are lacking; in checked studies, under half of them reflect an unresolved V gene, and why the rest are absent is not known. V and J calls plus clone size are reproduced from that table; the DNA served to infer D and trimming. This sample is represented by 150,000 or so clones; around 90% of them were singletons. The top ten clones comprise approximately 20% of the sample.

The clonotype was recovered from an adult in good health. The source was peripheral blood, collected on day 0 of AZD1222 vaccination. This sequence uses TRBV7-2 and TRBJ1-1; the D gene assignment is ambiguous. The DNA is TGTGCCAGCAGGACCCTAAATCACGAGTTTACTGAAGCTTTCTTT. It is translated as CASRTLNHEFTEAFF.